This T cell receptor (beta chain) was observed in a study of control samples from healthy donors and cancer patients (dated by TCRdb to 2020 to 2021). Trimming takes 1 base from V and 0 bases from J, and the germline ends sit 12 bases apart. The CDR3 has 16 amino acids, counting the end cysteine and phenylalanine. Kept here is only the CDR3 DNA, which spans 48 bases and is read in frame from base 1. CDR1 is given as LGHDT and CDR2 as YNNKEL, both from the germline V gene (reference sequence). Library preparation used the immunoSEQ multiplex PCR assay. TCRdb provides this immuneACCESS table in a form limited to in-frame rearrangements. Some clones are lacking; in checked studies, under half of them reflect an unresolved V gene, and why the rest are absent is not known. The sample table contains tens of thousands of clones; only one count was recorded for around four fifths of them. In total, the top ten clones hold approximately 2.8% of the sample.

In the case of this clone: Its antigen specificity is not known. Base-call qualities are not available, and no considerably larger clone is one nucleotide away.

The sequencing input was PBMCs. The receptor chain draws on TRBV3-1 (or the pseudogene TRBV3-2) and TRBJ1-1; a tentative D call is TRBD1 (6 bases match). The source is a woman in her forties or fifties with lung cancer. The CDR3 protein sequence reads: CASSQGPDRMNTEAFF. The bases read TGTGCCAGCAGCCAAGGACCGGACAGAATGAACACTGAAGCTTTCTTT.